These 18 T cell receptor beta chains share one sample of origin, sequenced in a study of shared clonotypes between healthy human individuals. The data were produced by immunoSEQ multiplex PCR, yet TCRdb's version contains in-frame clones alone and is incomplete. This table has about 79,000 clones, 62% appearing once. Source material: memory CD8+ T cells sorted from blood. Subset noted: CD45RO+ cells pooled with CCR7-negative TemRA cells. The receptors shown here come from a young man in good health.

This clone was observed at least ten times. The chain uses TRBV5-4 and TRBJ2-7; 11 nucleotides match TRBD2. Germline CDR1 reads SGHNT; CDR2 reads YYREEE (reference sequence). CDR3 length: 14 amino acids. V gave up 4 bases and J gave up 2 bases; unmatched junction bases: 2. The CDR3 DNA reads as TGTGCCAGCAGCATACTAGCGGGAGCCTACGAGCAGTACTTC. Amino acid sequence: CASSILAGAYEQYF.

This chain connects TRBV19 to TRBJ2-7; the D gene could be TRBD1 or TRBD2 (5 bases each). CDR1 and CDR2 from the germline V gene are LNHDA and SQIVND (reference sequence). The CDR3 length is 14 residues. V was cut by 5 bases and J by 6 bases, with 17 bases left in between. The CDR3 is CASSAIRAGSEQYF. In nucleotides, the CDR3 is TGTGCCAGTAGTGCAATCAGGGCGGGTTCCGAGCAGTACTTC.

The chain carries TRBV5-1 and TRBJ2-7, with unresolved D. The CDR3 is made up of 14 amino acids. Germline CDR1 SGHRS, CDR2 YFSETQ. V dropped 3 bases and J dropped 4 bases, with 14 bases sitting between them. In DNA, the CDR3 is TGCGCCAGCAGCTCGGAAAAACTTGGTTACGAGCAGTACTTC. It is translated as CASSSEKLGYEQYF.

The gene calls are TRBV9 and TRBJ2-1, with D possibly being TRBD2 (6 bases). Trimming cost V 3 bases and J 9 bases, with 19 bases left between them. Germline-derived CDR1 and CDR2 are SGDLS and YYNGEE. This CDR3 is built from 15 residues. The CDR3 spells CASSEKRGGSREQFF. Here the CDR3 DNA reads TGTGCCAGCAGCGAGAAGAGGGGAGGAAGCCGTGAGCAGTTCTTC.

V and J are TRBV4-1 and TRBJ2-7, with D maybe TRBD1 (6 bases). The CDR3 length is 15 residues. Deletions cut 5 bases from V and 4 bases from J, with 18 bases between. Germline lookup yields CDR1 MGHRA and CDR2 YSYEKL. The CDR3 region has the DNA TGCGCCAGCAGCTACACACAGGGTAGGGGATACGAGCAGTACTTC. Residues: CASSYTQGRGYEQYF.

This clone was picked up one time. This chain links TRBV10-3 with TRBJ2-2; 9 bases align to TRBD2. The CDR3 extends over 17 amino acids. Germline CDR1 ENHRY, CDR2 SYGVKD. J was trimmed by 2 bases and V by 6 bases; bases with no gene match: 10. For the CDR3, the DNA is TGTGCCATCAGCGACTTCCGACTAGCGGACAACACCGGGGAGCTGTTTTTT. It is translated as CAISDFRLADNTGELFF.

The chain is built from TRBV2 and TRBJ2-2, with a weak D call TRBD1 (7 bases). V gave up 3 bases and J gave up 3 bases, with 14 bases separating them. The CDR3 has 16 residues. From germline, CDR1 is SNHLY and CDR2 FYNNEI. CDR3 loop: CASSDPDRRDTGELFF. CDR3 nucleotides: TGTGCCAGCAGTGATCCGGACAGGAGGGACACCGGGGAGCTGTTTTTT. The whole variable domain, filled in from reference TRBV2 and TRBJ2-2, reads EPEVTQTPSHQVTQMGQEVILRCVPISNHLYFYWYRQILGQKVEFLVSFYNNEISEKSEIFDDQFSVERPDGSNFTLKIRSTKLEDSAMYFCASSDPDRRDTGELFFGEGSRLTVL.

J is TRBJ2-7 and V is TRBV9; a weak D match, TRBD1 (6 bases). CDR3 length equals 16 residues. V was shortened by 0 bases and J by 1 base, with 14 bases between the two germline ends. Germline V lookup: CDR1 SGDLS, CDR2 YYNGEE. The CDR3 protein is CASSVAVGHRSYEQYF. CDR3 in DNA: TGTGCCAGCAGCGTAGCTGTGGGACACCGGTCCTACGAGCAGTACTTC.

CDR3 DNA sequence: TGTGCCAGTAGTATAGCTCAGGGTCGCTCGGTAGAGCAGTTCTTC. Protein sequence: CASSIAQGRSVEQFF. The rearrangement links TRBV19 to TRBJ2-1; weak D call: TRBD1 (5 bases). This CDR3 is 15 amino acids long. The V end lost 1 base, the J end lost 10 bases, and 17 bases lay between the germline ends. CDR1 and CDR2 (germline): LNHDA, SQIVND (reference sequence).

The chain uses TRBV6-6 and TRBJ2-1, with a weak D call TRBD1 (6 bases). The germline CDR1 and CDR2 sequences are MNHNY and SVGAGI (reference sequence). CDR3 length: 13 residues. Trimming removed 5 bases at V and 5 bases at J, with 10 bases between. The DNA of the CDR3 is TGTGCCAGCAGTCGGACAGACAACAATGAGCAGTTCTTC. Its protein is CASSRTDNNEQFF.

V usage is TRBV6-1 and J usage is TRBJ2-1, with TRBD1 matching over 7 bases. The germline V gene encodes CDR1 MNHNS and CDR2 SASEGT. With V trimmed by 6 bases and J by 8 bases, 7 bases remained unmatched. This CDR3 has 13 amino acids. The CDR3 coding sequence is TGTGCCAGCAGGGTACAGGGGTTTGATGAGCAGTTCTTC. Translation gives CASRVQGFDEQFF.

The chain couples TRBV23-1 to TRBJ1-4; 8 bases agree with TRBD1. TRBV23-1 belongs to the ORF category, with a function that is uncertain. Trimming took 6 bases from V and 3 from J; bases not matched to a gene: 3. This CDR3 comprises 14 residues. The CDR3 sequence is CASSATGANEKLFF. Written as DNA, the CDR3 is TGCGCCAGCAGCGCGACAGGGGCTAATGAAAAACTGTTTTTT.

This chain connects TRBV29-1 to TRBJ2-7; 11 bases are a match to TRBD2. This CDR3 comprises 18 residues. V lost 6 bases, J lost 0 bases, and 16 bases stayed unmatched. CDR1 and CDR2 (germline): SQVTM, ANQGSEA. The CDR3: CSVAGTSGELGISYEQYF. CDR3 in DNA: TGCAGCGTCGCCGGGACTAGCGGAGAATTGGGCATCTCCTACGAGCAGTACTTC.

For the CDR3, the DNA is TGTGCCAGCAGCGAACACCCGACTACCCGCTACGAGCAGTACTTC. It specifies CASSEHPTTRYEQYF. The chain has TRBV6-5 and TRBJ2-7; D might be TRBD2 (5 bases). With 6 bases removed from V and 3 bases from J, the gap between germline ends came to 18 bases. CDR1 is MNHEY and CDR2 is SVGAGI in the germline V gene. The CDR3 spans 15 residues.

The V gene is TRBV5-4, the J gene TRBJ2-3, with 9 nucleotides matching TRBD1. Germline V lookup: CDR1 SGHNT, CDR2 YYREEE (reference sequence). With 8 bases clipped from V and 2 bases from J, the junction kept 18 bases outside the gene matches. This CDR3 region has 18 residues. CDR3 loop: CARSHDRGKLRDTDTQYF. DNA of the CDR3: TGTGCCAGAAGCCACGACAGGGGGAAACTTCGAGACACAGATACGCAGTATTTT.

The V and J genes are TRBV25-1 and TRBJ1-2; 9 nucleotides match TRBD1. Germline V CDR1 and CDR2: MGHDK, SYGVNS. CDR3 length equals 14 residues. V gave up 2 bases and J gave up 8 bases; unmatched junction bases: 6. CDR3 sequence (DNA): TGTGCCAGCAGTGAAGGGACAGGGTGGGGAGGCTACACCTTC. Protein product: CASSEGTGWGGYTF.

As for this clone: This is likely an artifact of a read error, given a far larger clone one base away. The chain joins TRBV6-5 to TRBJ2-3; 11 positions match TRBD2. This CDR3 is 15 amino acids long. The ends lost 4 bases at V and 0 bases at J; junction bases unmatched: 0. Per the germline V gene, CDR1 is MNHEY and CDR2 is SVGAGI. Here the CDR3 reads CASSWTSGSTDTQYF. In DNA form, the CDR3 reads TGTGCCAGCAGTTGGACTAGCGGGAGCACAGATACGCAGTATTTT.

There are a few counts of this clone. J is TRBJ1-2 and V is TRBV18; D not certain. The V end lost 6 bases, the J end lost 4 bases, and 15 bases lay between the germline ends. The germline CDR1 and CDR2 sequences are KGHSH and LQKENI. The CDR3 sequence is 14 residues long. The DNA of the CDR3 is TGTGCCAGCTCCCCAGAGGCAGACCTCTATGGCTACACCTTC. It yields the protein CASSPEADLYGYTF.